The present entry profiles one TCR beta chain with its context. The data originate from a study of T cells after yellow fever vaccination. CDR3 size: 13 residues. V gave up 1 base and J gave up 5 bases; unmatched junction bases: 1. From germline, CDR1 is SGHNT and CDR2 YYREEE (reference sequence). Template switching with 5'RACE generated the TCR cDNA and added a universal primer site and UMIs. TCRdb reanalysed the 5' RACE reads using MiXCR and keeps one entry per CDR3 protein. The profile shows about 580,000 distinct CDR3 sequences, less than 20% of them singletons. The chain links TRBV5-4 to TRBJ2-7, with TRBD2 matching over 9 bases. The TCR sequence derives from a man younger than 35 who received the YFV17D yellow fever vaccine. Sequencing used PBMCs, obtained 5 to 6 days after the first yellow fever vaccination. The DNA of the CDR3 is TGTGCCAGCAGCTTGAGCGGGGGGAACGAGCAGTACTTC. It specifies CASSLSGGNEQYF.